The rows below give T cell receptor beta chains drawn from one sample of a study of response to subunit inactivated influenza vaccine. TCRdb re-analysed the RT-PCR reads in MiXCR, keeping a single row per CDR3 protein. The repertoire holds approximately 730,000 distinct CDR3 sequences, with around 14% as singletons. Source: PBMCs from blood, taken 14 to 15 days before vaccination. Receptors were obtained from a man aged 45-65 years who received an inactivated influenza vaccine. The CDR3 runs from the conserved cysteine through the conserved F or W. A D gene is named only where the DNA matches it firmly. For some rows the clone size is stated as once, few or many, or as a class when expanded; others skip it.

TRBV7-2,TRBJ2-3,13,.,.,CASSRQATDTQYF,TGTGCCAGCAGCCGACAGGCCACAGATACGCAGTATTTT
TRBV6-2/TRBV6-3,TRBJ2-7,13,.,.,CASSRAGVHEQYF,TGTGCCAGCAGTCGGGCTGGGGTCCACGAGCAGTACTTC
TRBV2,TRBJ2-3,14,TRBD1,.,CASSGQGQTDTQYF,TGTGCCAGCAGTGGACAGGGACAGACAGATACGCAGTATTTT
TRBV5-1,TRBJ2-3,13,.,.,CASSITGGPTQYF,TGCGCCAGCAGCATAACGGGCGGGCCGACGCAGTATTTT
TRBV4-1,TRBJ2-2,15,TRBD2,.,CASSPRGGTTWELFF,TGCGCCAGCAGCCCACGGGGGGGCACCACCTGGGAGCTGTTTTTT
TRBV24-1,TRBJ2-1,13,.,.,CATSVGAHNEQFF,TGTGCCACCAGTGTAGGGGCGCACAATGAGCAGTTCTTC
TRBV13,TRBJ2-7,13,.,.,CASNRASSYEQYF,TGTGCCAGCAATCGGGCCTCCTCCTACGAGCAGTACTTC
TRBV10-3,TRBJ1-1,14,TRBD1,many,CAISKGQGAAEAFF,TGTGCCATCAGTAAGGGACAGGGGGCGGCTGAAGCTTTCTTT
TRBV28,TRBJ2-7,14,TRBD2,many,CASSRPGGIYEQYF,TGTGCCAGCAGCCGACCGGGGGGGATCTACGAGCAGTACTTC
TRBV2,TRBJ2-3,19,TRBD2,.,CASSEAGPLISGGADTQYF,TGTGCCAGCAGTGAAGCTGGCCCCCTGATTAGCGGGGGCGCAGATACGCAGTATTTT
TRBV20-1,TRBJ2-1,14,TRBD2,.,CSARTSGRIHEQFF,TGCAGTGCCCGGACTAGCGGGAGAATCCATGAGCAGTTCTTC
TRBV5-1,TRBJ2-5,12,.,many,CASSLALETQYF,TGTGCCAGCAGCTTAGCGCTGGAGACCCAGTACTTC
TRBV16,TRBJ1-1,15,.,.,CASSDRRTMNTEAFF,TGTGCCAGCTCCGACAGGAGAACCATGAACACTGAAGCTTTCTTT
TRBV27,TRBJ2-3,11,.,few,CASRGFGTQYF,TGTGCCAGCAGAGGGTTCGGTACGCAGTATTTT
TRBV3-1,TRBJ2-1,15,TRBD2,few,CASSRLRGGYNEQFF,TGTGCCAGCAGCCGCCTGCGGGGGGGATACAATGAGCAGTTCTTC
TRBV29-1,TRBJ1-1,16,.,.,CSALWTSATANTEAFF,TGCAGCGCCTTATGGACATCGGCGACGGCGAACACTGAAGCTTTCTTT
TRBV18,TRBJ2-7,17,TRBD1,.,CASSRDRAKTPTYEQYF,TGTGCCAGCTCACGGGACAGGGCCAAAACTCCGACCTACGAGCAGTACTTC
TRBV30,TRBJ2-1,15,TRBD2,.,CAWSQGLAGGNEQFF,TGTGCCTGGAGTCAGGGACTAGCGGGGGGGAACGAGCAGTTCTTC
TRBV7-9,TRBJ2-7,17,TRBD2,.,CASSLLSGRARSYEQYF,TGTGCCAGCAGCTTATTAAGCGGGAGGGCCCGCTCCTACGAGCAGTACTTC
TRBV20-1,TRBJ2-5,14,.,few,CSASQLGVWETQYF,TGCAGTGCTAGTCAATTGGGGGTCTGGGAGACCCAGTACTTC
TRBV12-3/TRBV12-4,TRBJ2-7,15,TRBD1,many,CASRKQGANFAEQYF,TGTGCCAGCAGGAAACAGGGGGCGAATTTCGCCGAGCAGTACTTC
TRBV7-2,TRBJ2-3,20,TRBD2,.,CASSLAALPGQRGGLDTQYF,TGTGCCAGCAGCTTAGCTGCCCTCCCTGGCCAGCGGGGGGGCCTAGATACGCAGTATTTT
TRBV4-3,TRBJ1-2,15,.,few,CASSQGGKAAYGYTF,TGCGCCAGCAGCCAAGGGGGCAAGGCAGCTTATGGCTACACCTTC
TRBV25-1,TRBJ2-1,16,TRBD1,few,CASSETGTGPSTEQFF,TGTGCCAGCAGTGAAACCGGGACAGGGCCATCCACTGAGCAGTTCTTC
TRBV29-1,TRBJ2-7,13,TRBD1,few,CSNPGQEPYEQYF,TGCAGCAACCCGGGACAGGAGCCCTACGAGCAGTACTTC
TRBV20-1,TRBJ1-2,13,.,.,CSARDTVPYGYTF,TGCAGTGCTAGAGATACTGTCCCCTATGGCTACACCTTC
TRBV20-1,TRBJ1-2,13,.,few,CSARAETGYGYTF,TGCAGTGCTAGAGCCGAGACAGGTTATGGCTACACCTTC
TRBV29-1,TRBJ2-7,10,.,.,CSAGNYEQYF,TGCAGCGCTGGTAACTACGAGCAGTACTTC
TRBV20-1,TRBJ1-6,14,.,.,CSAHTSGGNSPLHF,TGCAGTGCTCACACGTCCGGCGGTAATTCACCCCTCCACTTT
TRBV30,TRBJ1-1,11,.,few,CAWSRQLEAFF,TGTGCCTGGAGTAGACAGCTTGAAGCTTTCTTT
TRBV6-2/TRBV6-3,TRBJ1-5,14,.,many,CASSYQTASRPQHF,TGTGCCAGCAGTTACCAAACAGCCAGTAGGCCCCAGCATTTT
TRBV5-1,TRBJ1-1,16,TRBD1,few,CASSLVQGRVNTEAFF,TGCGCCAGCAGCTTGGTACAGGGGCGTGTGAACACTGAAGCTTTCTTT
TRBV4-3,TRBJ1-6,16,.,.,CASSQDYDSKVSPLHF,TGCGCCAGCAGCCAAGACTATGACAGTAAGGTTTCACCCCTCCACTTT
TRBV5-6,TRBJ1-6,15,.,.,CASSLGQMNNSPLHF,TGTGCCAGCAGCTTGGGACAGATGAATAATTCACCCCTCCACTTT
TRBV20-1,TRBJ1-6,13,.,.,CSVKGVFNSPLHF,TGCAGTGTCAAGGGGGTCTTTAATTCACCCCTCCACTTT
TRBV5-1,TRBJ2-2,13,.,many,CASSLDTPGELFF,TGCGCCAGCAGCTTGGACACTCCCGGGGAGCTGTTTTTT
TRBV28,TRBJ1-5,14,TRBD1,.,CASSLLAGGQPQHF,TGTGCCAGCAGTTTACTCGCAGGGGGCCAGCCCCAGCATTTT
TRBV29-1,TRBJ1-1,15,TRBD1,few,CSVKGQGVMNTEAFF,TGCAGCGTTAAAGGACAGGGGGTCATGAACACTGAAGCTTTCTTT
TRBV5-1,TRBJ2-1,17,TRBD2,few,CASSFTSGAIGYNEQFF,TGCGCCAGCAGCTTCACTAGCGGGGCGATAGGATACAATGAGCAGTTCTTC
TRBV20-1,TRBJ2-5,14,TRBD2,.,CSARPPAGEETQYF,TGCAGTGCTAGACCTCCGGCGGGAGAAGAGACCCAGTACTTC
TRBV30,TRBJ2-1,15,TRBD2,.,CAWSLAGGPHNEQFF,TGTGCCTGGAGTCTAGCGGGGGGGCCTCACAATGAGCAGTTCTTC
TRBV29-1,TRBJ2-6,13,.,many,CSVAESGANVLTF,TGCAGCGTTGCAGAGTCTGGGGCCAACGTCCTGACTTTC